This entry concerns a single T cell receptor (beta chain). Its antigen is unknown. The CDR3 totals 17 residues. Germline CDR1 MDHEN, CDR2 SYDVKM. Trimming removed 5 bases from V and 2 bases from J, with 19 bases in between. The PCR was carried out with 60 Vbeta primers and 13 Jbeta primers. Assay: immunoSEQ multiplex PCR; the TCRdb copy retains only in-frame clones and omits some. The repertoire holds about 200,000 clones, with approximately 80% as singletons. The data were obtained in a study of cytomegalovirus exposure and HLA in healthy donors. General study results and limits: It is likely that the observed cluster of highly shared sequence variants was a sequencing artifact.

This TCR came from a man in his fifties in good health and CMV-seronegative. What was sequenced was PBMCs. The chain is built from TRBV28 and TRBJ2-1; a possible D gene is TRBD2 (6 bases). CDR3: CASSPHKGLGTYNEQFF. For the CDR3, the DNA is TGTGCCAGCAGTCCCCATAAGGGACTTGGGACCTACAATGAGCAGTTCTTC.